Presented here are 27 T cell receptor beta chains from one specimen sequenced in a study of blood T cell repertoires in COVID-19. Profiled with immunoSEQ multiplex PCR; TCRdb holds only in-frame clones, not every one. The data show roughly 100,000 clones, around 85% seen once. What was sequenced was peripheral blood. These TCRs come from a woman older than 75 with active or convalescent COVID-19.

This clone has just a few counts. The chain combines TRBV3-1 (or the pseudogene TRBV3-2) with TRBJ2-5, with D perhaps TRBD2 (6 bases). Trimming took off 4 bases at V and 3 bases at J, with 21 bases between the two ends. The CDR3 is 17 amino acids. Germline assignment: CDR1 LGHDT and CDR2 YNNKEL (reference sequence). CDR3 amino acids: CASSRISSGTAKETQYF. The CDR3 region has the DNA TGTGCCAGCAGCCGCATATCCTCCGGGACTGCTAAAGAGACCCAGTACTTC.

In regard to this clone: Other DNA sequences in the sample encode the same CDR3. The chain combines TRBV11-3 with TRBJ2-1; the D gene is possibly TRBD2 (5 bases). The CDR3 runs to 11 residues. Germline-derived CDR1 and CDR2 are SGHNT and YENEEA. V was shortened by 5 bases and J by 7 bases, with 6 bases between the two germline ends. In DNA form, the CDR3 reads TGTGCCAGCAGCCGGGGTAATGAGCAGTTCTTC. Its protein is CASSRGNEQFF.

J is TRBJ2-1 and V is TRBV7-3; 8 positions match TRBD2. Germline trimming cut 2 bases from V and 8 bases from J; bases unmatched to any gene: 8. This CDR3 is 15 amino acids long. Looked up from germline, CDR1 is SGHTA and CDR2 is FQGTGA. CDR3: CASSLGTRLDHEQFF. CDR3 coding DNA: TGTGCCAGCAGCTTAGGGACTAGATTGGACCATGAGCAGTTCTTC.

The sample holds one count of this clone. In nucleotides, the CDR3 is TGTGCCAGTAGCACCCAACCCCAGGGGGGCACAGATACGCAGTATTTT. This gives the protein CASSTQPQGGTDTQYF. The chain links TRBV19 to TRBJ2-3; TRBD1 matches at 7 bases. Per the germline V gene, CDR1 is LNHDA and CDR2 is SQIVND (reference sequence). The V segment lost 6 bases and the J segment 1 base; nucleotides outside the gene matches: 10. This CDR3 is built from 16 residues.

This chain connects TRBV19 to TRBJ2-1; 15 bases are a match to TRBD2. The J segment lost 3 bases and the V segment lost 4 bases, leaving 7 bases of the junction unmatched. The V gene's germline CDR1 is LNHDA and CDR2 SQIVND (reference sequence). The CDR3 sequence is 18 residues long. DNA of the CDR3: TGTGCCAGTAGTAAGGGACTAGCGGGGGGAGTCCTCTACAATGAGCAGTTCTTC. Its protein is CASSKGLAGGVLYNEQFF.

The chain has TRBV5-6 and TRBJ2-2; tentatively, D is TRBD2 (5 bases). In germline, CDR1 is SGHDT, CDR2 YYEEEE. The CDR3 is 14 residues long. V gave up 0 bases and J gave up 5 bases, with 8 bases separating them. CDR3 in amino acids: CASSLASRTGELFF. The CDR3 DNA sequence: TGTGCCAGCAGCTTGGCTAGCAGGACCGGGGAGCTGTTTTTT.

The chain links TRBV7-2 to TRBJ1-2; 10 bases match TRBD1. Germline CDR1 reads SGHTA; CDR2 reads FQGNSA. After removal of 2 bases from V and 2 bases from J, the junction contained 5 bases not matched to a gene. CDR3 length: 16 residues. The CDR3 DNA sequence: TGTGCCAGCAGCTTATTCCGGGACAGGGGCAACTATGGCTACACCTTC. Translating gives CASSLFRDRGNYGYTF.

Ten or more counts support this clone. This chain links TRBV11-2 with TRBJ1-1, with no clear D. CDR3 size: 14 residues. Germline values: CDR1 SGHAT, CDR2 FQNNGV. V was trimmed by 0 bases and J by 2 bases, leaving 7 bases between them. This CDR3 is CASSLDQINTEAFF. The CDR3 DNA reads as TGTGCCAGCAGCTTAGATCAGATCAACACTGAAGCTTTCTTT.

This rearrangement joins TRBV30 to TRBJ2-3; a possible D gene is TRBD2 (7 bases). The CDR3 totals 14 residues. CDR1 is GTSNPN, CDR2 SVGIG, per germline (reference sequence). V lost 4 bases, J lost 7 bases, and 18 bases lay in between. The CDR3 sequence: CAWNRPGGAYTQYF. CDR3 bases: TGTGCCTGGAACCGACCGGGGGGCGCGTATACGCAGTATTTT. The whole variable domain, remainder taken from reference TRBV30 and TRBJ2-3, is SQTIHQWPATLVQPVGSPLSLECTVEGTSNPNLYWYRQAAGRGLQLLFYSVGIGQISSEVPQNLSASRPQDRQFILSSKKLLLSDSGFYLCAWNRPGGAYTQYFGPGTRLTVL.

CDR3 protein: CASSGGGFQPQHF. In DNA form, the CDR3 reads TGTGCCAGTAGTGGGGGGGGGTTTCAGCCCCAGCATTTT. This chain joins TRBV19 and TRBJ1-5; possibly TRBD1 for D (5 bases). Germline CDR1 is LNHDA and CDR2 is SQIVND (reference sequence). Trimming left V 5 bases short and J 6 bases short, with 11 bases between. CDR3 length: 13 residues.

J is TRBJ1-1 and V is TRBV5-1; 10 bases match TRBD1. This CDR3 is 18 amino acids long. CDR1 SGHRS and CDR2 YFSETQ come from the germline V gene. V dropped 0 bases and J dropped 7; count of bases not matched to a gene: 15. The CDR3 nucleotides read TGCGCCAGCAGCTTGGAGGGCCGGGACAGGGGAGGAGGAGGTGAAGCTTTCTTT. It translates to CASSLEGRDRGGGGEAFF.

The chain combines TRBV5-6 with TRBJ2-7; TRBD2 might be the D (6 bases). The CDR3 consists of 15 residues. Per germline, CDR1 SGHDT and CDR2 YYEEEE. The V and J ends lost 1 base and 2 bases respectively, with 13 bases between them. CDR3 region: CASSLSLARAYEQYF. The CDR3 bases are TGTGCCAGCAGCTTGAGTCTAGCGCGAGCCTACGAGCAGTACTTC.

V is TRBV15 and J is TRBJ2-1; perhaps TRBD1 as D (5 bases). CDR3 length equals 15 residues. Germline CDR1 and CDR2: LNHNV and YYDKDF (reference sequence). V lost 0 bases and J 10 bases, leaving 16 bases between the germline ends. CDR3 amino acids: CATSRDRGLQREQFF. As DNA, the CDR3 is TGTGCCACCAGCAGAGATAGGGGATTACAGAGAGAGCAGTTCTTC.

This chain connects TRBV11-2 to TRBJ2-7; D is uncertain. The germline V gene encodes CDR1 SGHAT and CDR2 FQNNGV. V was trimmed by 3 bases and J by 3 bases, leaving 6 bases between them. The CDR3 is 12 residues long. In DNA form, the CDR3 reads TGTGCCAGCAGCTTCGGTTTCTACGAGCAGTACTTC. Protein product: CASSFGFYEQYF.

The rearrangement uses TRBV4-3 and TRBJ2-5; no clear D gene. V shed 2 bases and J shed 4 bases, with 8 bases lying between them. Germline CDR1 is LGHNA and CDR2 is YSLEER. There are 13 residues in the CDR3. As DNA, the CDR3 is TGCGCCAGCAGCCAATCGCCCGGAGAGACCCAGTACTTC. Amino acids: CASSQSPGETQYF.

J is TRBJ2-2 and V is TRBV6-2 or TRBV6-3; D possibly corresponds to TRBD2 (7 bases). Between the trimmed V and J ends, which lost 2 bases and 7 bases, there was a span of 11 bases. This CDR3 spans 14 amino acids. The germline V gene has CDR1 MNHEY and CDR2 SVGEGT. The CDR3 bases are TGTGCCAGCAGTTACGGGGGGGCCAACGGGGAGCTGTTTTTT. Its protein is CASSYGGANGELFF.

The chain has TRBV25-1 and TRBJ2-7; the D gene is possibly TRBD1 (6 bases). The CDR3 has 13 residues. CDR1 and CDR2 (germline): MGHDK, SYGVNS. Trimming took 6 bases from V and 6 from J, leaving 15 bases between them. This chain's CDR3 is CASSPQGLGEQYF. The CDR3 nucleotides are TGTGCCAGCAGCCCACAGGGATTGGGCGAGCAGTACTTC.

The sample holds many counts of this clone. V usage is TRBV7-5 and J usage is TRBJ1-5. TRBV7-5 is labeled a pseudogene. CDR3 length: 16 amino acids. In DNA form, the CDR3 reads TGTGCCAGAAGCTTAGGTGTCCGGGAGAGCAATCAGCCCCAGCATTTT. It codes for CARSLGVRESNQPQHF.

The rearrangement joins TRBV9 to TRBJ2-2; TRBD2 aligns across 11 bases. With 0 bases clipped from V and 5 bases from J, the junction kept 9 bases outside the gene matches. This CDR3 is built from 18 residues. The germline CDR1 and CDR2 sequences are SGDLS and YYNGEE. CDR3 bases: TGTGCCAGCAGCGTAGCGGGTAGCGGGAGGGCCGGAACCGGGGAGCTGTTTTTT. Protein: CASSVAGSGRAGTGELFF.

The V gene is TRBV30, the J gene TRBJ2-3; 13 bases fit TRBD2. CDR1 and CDR2 from the germline V gene are GTSNPN and SVGIG (reference sequence). The CDR3 runs 17 residues. The V segment lost 3 bases and the J segment 5 bases; nucleotides outside the gene matches: 11. CDR3 sequence: CAWRSRGLAGVEDTQYF. The CDR3 nucleotides are TGTGCCTGGAGGTCAAGAGGACTAGCGGGAGTCGAAGATACGCAGTATTTT. Supplemented by reference TRBV30 and TRBJ2-3, the full variable domain reads SQTIHQWPATLVQPVGSPLSLECTVEGTSNPNLYWYRQAAGRGLQLLFYSVGIGQISSEVPQNLSASRPQDRQFILSSKKLLLSDSGFYLCAWRSRGLAGVEDTQYFGPGTRLTVL.

There are a few counts of this clone. The chain has TRBV11-2 and TRBJ1-3; 11 nucleotides match TRBD1. Germline V gives CDR1 SGHAT, CDR2 FQNNGV. Trimming at V came to 3 bases and at J to 0 bases, leaving 7 bases not matched to a gene. There are 18 residues in the CDR3. The CDR3 nucleotides read TGTGCCAGCAGCTTCAGGACAGGGGGCCTGAGCTCTGGAAACACCATATATTTT. It is translated as CASSFRTGGLSSGNTIYF. Full variable domain (rest looked up from reference TRBV11-2 and TRBJ1-3): EAGVAQSPRYKIIEKRQSVAFWCNPISGHATLYWYQQILGQGPKLLIQFQNNGVVDDSQLPKDRFSAERLKGVDSTLKIQPAKLEDSAVYLCASSFRTGGLSSGNTIYFGEGSWLTVV.

The chain uses TRBV5-6 and TRBJ2-7; tentative D call: TRBD2 (5 bases). Trimming removed 1 base at V and 7 bases at J, with 15 bases between. Germline CDR1 reads SGHDT; CDR2 reads YYEEEE. The length of the CDR3 is 14 residues. CDR3 region: CASSLTGNNEEQYF. CDR3 sequence (DNA): TGTGCCAGCAGCTTGACCGGGAACAATGAGGAGCAGTACTTC. Filled out from reference TRBV5-6 and TRBJ2-7, the complete variable domain reads DAGVTQSPTHLIKTRGQQVTLRCSPKSGHDTVSWYQQALGQGPQFIFQYYEEEERQRGNFPDRFSGHQFPNYSSELNVNALLLGDSALYLCASSLTGNNEEQYFGPGTRLTVT.

This chain joins TRBV4-1 and TRBJ2-1, with a weak D call TRBD2 (6 bases). Germline-derived CDR1 and CDR2 are MGHRA and YSYEKL. The CDR3 contains 17 residues. The V gene lost 8 bases and the J gene lost 0 bases, with 20 bases spanning the gap. The CDR3 loop reads CASHGGPGPVSYNEQFF. Here the CDR3 DNA reads TGCGCCAGCCACGGAGGGCCAGGCCCCGTCTCCTACAATGAGCAGTTCTTC.

This chain joins TRBV6-5 and TRBJ2-1; possibly TRBD1 for D (5 bases). The germline V gene has CDR1 MNHEY and CDR2 SVGAGI. Trimming cost V 6 bases and J 7 bases, with 7 bases left between them. CDR3 length equals 11 residues. The CDR3 reads CASRRGNEQFF. The DNA of the CDR3 is TGTGCCAGCAGAAGGGGAAATGAGCAGTTCTTC.

CDR3 DNA: TGTGCCAGCAGCCAAGATAATAACTATGGCTACACCTTC. Translated: CASSQDNNYGYTF. This chain uses TRBV3-1 (or the pseudogene TRBV3-2) with TRBJ1-2; no clear D. Germline assignment: CDR1 LGHDT and CDR2 YNNKEL (reference sequence). This CDR3 has 13 amino acids. Deletions cut 0 bases from V and 1 base from J, with 3 bases between.

The sample holds a few counts of this clone. J is TRBJ2-1 and V is TRBV19, with 7 bases matching TRBD2. The CDR3 length is 17 residues. The germline CDR1 and CDR2 sequences are LNHDA and SQIVND (reference sequence). V shed 6 bases, J shed 3 bases, and the junction held 14 bases outside the gene matches. The CDR3 is CASRTRSGRESYNEQFF. In DNA, the CDR3 is TGTGCCAGTAGGACTCGTAGTGGGCGGGAGAGCTACAATGAGCAGTTCTTC.

The chain carries TRBV9 and TRBJ2-3; TRBD2 is a possible D gene (6 bases). This CDR3 is 16 amino acids long. V was trimmed by 0 bases and J by 6 bases, leaving 17 bases between them. Germline lookup yields CDR1 SGDLS and CDR2 YYNGEE. The CDR3 loop reads CASSVVPDRGGDTQYF. The DNA for the CDR3 is TGTGCCAGCAGCGTAGTTCCGGACCGGGGAGGCGATACGCAGTATTTT. Variable domain in full (rest from reference TRBV9 and TRBJ2-3): DSGVTQTPKHLITATGQRVTLRCSPRSGDLSVYWYQQSLDQGLQFLIQYYNGEERAKGNILERFSAQQFPDLHSELNLSSLELGDSALYFCASSVVPDRGGDTQYFGPGTRLTVL.